Presented here are 21 T cell receptor beta chains from one specimen sequenced in a study of T cells in Graves' hyperthyroidism and ophthalmopathy. RNA transcripts were the template for amplifying TCR beta CDR3 regions. HTBI primers drove first-round RT-PCR of the TCR CDR3. TCRdb re-derived calls from the multiplex PCR reads in MiXCR, one entry per CDR3 protein. Of 400,000 to 550,000 distinct CDR3 sequences in the sample, less than 25% were seen once. Sequencing was performed on blood. The origin of the receptors is a woman in her 30s with Graves' ophthalmopathy.

The gene calls are TRBV4-1 and TRBJ2-7, with 7 bases fitting TRBD1. The CDR3 is made up of 14 amino acids. Per the germline V gene, CDR1 is MGHRA and CDR2 is YSYEKL. V gave up 4 bases and J gave up 3 bases; unmatched junction bases: 6. CDR3 in amino acids: CASSPGQSGYEQYF. CDR3 in DNA: TGCGCCAGCAGCCCGGGACAGTCGGGCTACGAGCAGTACTTC.

This clonotype was observed many times. This rearrangement joins TRBV28 to TRBJ1-1, with 7 bases matching TRBD1. V shed 3 bases, J shed 7 bases, and the junction held 17 bases outside the gene matches. The germline V gene has CDR1 MDHEN and CDR2 SYDVKM. This CDR3 region has 17 residues. The CDR3 reads CASSFEGTARQLNEAFF. CDR3 nucleotide sequence: TGTGCCAGCAGTTTCGAAGGGACAGCAAGACAATTAAATGAAGCTTTCTTT.

This clonotype was picked up many times. This sequence joins TRBV6-5 and TRBJ1-3, with D hard to call. The CDR3 consists of 14 residues. V was pared by 2 bases and J by 0 bases, with 5 bases between. Germline V CDR1 and CDR2: MNHEY, SVGAGI. CDR3 region: CASSYRFSGNTIYF. CDR3 DNA: TGTGCCAGCAGTTACAGGTTCTCTGGAAACACCATATATTTT.

This clonotype was observed at least ten times. V and J are TRBV6-1 and TRBJ2-2; D is uncertain. Deletions cut 0 bases from V and 0 bases from J, with 11 bases between. The CDR3 runs 17 residues. Germline V lookup: CDR1 MNHNS, CDR2 SASEGT. The CDR3 reads CASSEAWGFANTGELFF. Here the CDR3 DNA reads TGTGCCAGCAGTGAAGCTTGGGGTTTCGCGAACACCGGGGAGCTGTTTTTT.

The chain is built from TRBV20-1 and TRBJ1-1; D perhaps matches TRBD1 (5 bases). V gave up 6 bases and J gave up 1 base, with 12 bases separating them. Germline V lookup: CDR1 DFQATT, CDR2 SNEGSKA (reference sequence). This CDR3 region has 13 residues. The CDR3 protein is CSAPAGTNTEAFF. The CDR3 DNA reads as TGCAGTGCCCCCGCCGGGACGAACACTGAAGCTTTCTTT.

This clonotype was found many times. Here the CDR3 DNA reads TGTGCCACCAGCAGAGATCTCCAGAACCAAGAGACCCAGTACTTC. This gives the protein CATSRDLQNQETQYF. The V call is TRBV15, the J call TRBJ2-5; D not certain. CDR3 length equals 15 residues. The germline gives CDR1 LNHNV, CDR2 YYDKDF (reference sequence). V was pared by 0 bases and J by 0 bases, with 8 bases between.

The chain recombines TRBV12-3 or TRBV12-4 with TRBJ2-2; D possibly corresponds to TRBD2 (5 bases). The CDR3 spans 13 residues. V was trimmed by 6 bases and J by 7 bases, leaving 12 bases between them. As DNA, the CDR3 is TGTGCCAGCAGAGAGGGTGCGGGCGGGGAGCTGTTTTTT. It translates to CASREGAGGELFF.

This clonotype occurred many times. V usage is TRBV6-5 and J usage is TRBJ1-5; D is uncertain. This CDR3 has 14 amino acids. Per the germline V gene, CDR1 is MNHEY and CDR2 is SVGAGI. The ends were cut back, 3 bases at V and 4 bases at J, with 10 bases in the middle. The CDR3, as DNA: TGTGCCAGCAGTTATTCTAACGATAATCAGCCCCAGCATTTT. Translating it yields CASSYSNDNQPQHF.

This clonotype has at least ten counts. The chain combines TRBV6-1 with TRBJ1-2, with 7 bases that match TRBD1. CDR3 length equals 14 residues. V was clipped by 2 bases and J by 7 bases; unmatched bases: 7. CDR1 is MNHNS, CDR2 SASEGT, per germline. CDR3 residues: CASSETTGSSGYTF. In DNA form, the CDR3 reads TGTGCCAGCAGTGAAACGACAGGGAGTAGTGGCTACACCTTC.

This clonotype has a handful of counts. The V and J genes are TRBV20-1 and TRBJ1-2, with 9 bases matching TRBD1. V lost 3 bases, J lost 4 bases, and 6 bases stayed unmatched. The germline CDR1 and CDR2 sequences are DFQATT and SNEGSKA (reference sequence). The CDR3 extends over 14 amino acids. The CDR3 region has the DNA TGCAGTGCTAGCCGGGACAGGGAGATCTATGGCTACACCTTC. Protein: CSASRDREIYGYTF.

At least ten counts were recorded for this clonotype. V and J are TRBV7-9 and TRBJ1-2, with 8 bases that match TRBD1. The CDR3 is 15 amino acids. V lost 3 bases and J lost 2; bases outside the gene matches: 5. Looked up from germline, CDR1 is SEHNR and CDR2 is FQNEAQ (reference sequence). CDR3 region: CASSLGQERNYGYTF. CDR3 DNA sequence: TGTGCCAGCAGCTTGGGACAGGAGCGGAACTATGGCTACACCTTC.

The CDR3 DNA sequence: TGTGCCAGCAGGTGGGACCAGGTTAACGAGCAGTACTTC. Its protein is CASRWDQVNEQYF. The chain uses TRBV6-1 and TRBJ2-7; D might be TRBD1 or TRBD2, each matching 5 bases. Trimming removed 6 bases at V and 5 bases at J, with 14 bases between. The CDR3 is 13 residues long. CDR1 MNHNS and CDR2 SASEGT come from the germline V gene.

This clonotype was seen only a few times. The genes are TRBV5-1 and TRBJ2-7; D could derive from TRBD1 or TRBD2 (5 bases each). The V gene lost 0 bases and the J gene lost 2 bases, with 15 bases spanning the gap. Per the germline V gene, CDR1 is SGHRS and CDR2 is YFSETQ. The CDR3 runs 16 residues. The CDR3 protein is CASSLALGTDPYEQYF. CDR3 bases: TGCGCCAGCAGCTTGGCCCTAGGGACGGACCCCTACGAGCAGTACTTC. The complete variable domain, with remaining parts taken from reference TRBV5-1 and TRBJ2-7, reads KAGVTQTPRYLIKTRGQQVTLSCSPISGHRSVSWYQQTPGQGLQFLFEYFSETQRNKGNFPGRFSGRQFSNSRSEMNVSTLELGDSALYLCASSLALGTDPYEQYFGPGTRLTVT.

The V gene is TRBV4-2, the J gene TRBJ2-7; D perhaps matches TRBD2 (5 bases). In germline, CDR1 is LGHNA, CDR2 YNFKEQ. Trimming stripped 0 bases from V and 5 bases from J, with 14 bases between. The CDR3 extends over 15 amino acids. The CDR3 spells CASSQESGSVHEQYF. The CDR3 bases are TGTGCCAGCAGCCAAGAGTCGGGGTCGGTGCACGAGCAGTACTTC.

This clonotype was observed many times. The V gene is TRBV20-1, the J gene TRBJ1-2; the match to TRBD1 covers 9 bases. J was trimmed by 6 bases and V by 4 bases; bases with no gene match: 6. The CDR3 is 13 residues long. From germline, CDR1 is DFQATT and CDR2 SNEGSKA (reference sequence). CDR3 loop: CSATIRTGDGYTF. CDR3 bases: TGCAGTGCTACCATTAGGACAGGGGATGGCTACACCTTC.

This clonotype was seen many times. V is TRBV6-5 and J is TRBJ1-5; tentatively, D is TRBD1 (6 bases). This CDR3 is built from 15 residues. Trimming took 7 bases from V and 3 from J, leaving 16 bases between them. The germline CDR1 and CDR2 sequences are MNHEY and SVGAGI. The chain's CDR3 is CASNYLTGTNQPQHF. The CDR3 nucleotides are TGTGCCAGCAACTACTTAACAGGGACCAATCAGCCCCAGCATTTT.

This clonotype was seen a few times. The chain joins TRBV28 to TRBJ2-7; TRBD1 matches at 10 bases. CDR3 size: 11 residues. Germline CDR1 MDHEN, CDR2 SYDVKM. After removal of 5 bases from V and 13 bases from J, the junction contained 5 bases not matched to a gene. This chain's CDR3 is CASSPGTGDYF. The CDR3 nucleotides read TGTGCCAGCAGTCCCGGGACAGGGGATTACTTC. Supplemented by reference TRBV28 and TRBJ2-7, the full variable domain reads DVKVTQSSRYLVKRTGEKVFLECVQDMDHENMFWYRQDPGLGLRLIYFSYDVKMKEKGDIPEGYSVSREKKERFSLILESASTNQTSMYLCASSPGTGDYFGPGTRLTVT.

This clonotype was picked up many times. The J gene is TRBJ2-7, the V gene TRBV6-1; D perhaps matches TRBD2 (5 bases). Germline loops: CDR1 MNHNS, CDR2 SASEGT. V was shortened by 7 bases and J by 0 bases, with 19 bases between the two germline ends. This CDR3 region has 16 residues. In DNA, the CDR3 is TGTGCCAGCACCTTAGGCGGGCGGATTTCCTCCTACGAGCAGTACTTC. Translation gives CASTLGGRISSYEQYF.

This clonotype was seen more than once but under ten times. The chain recombines TRBV19 with TRBJ2-2; D gene uncertain. Germline loops: CDR1 LNHDA, CDR2 SQIVND (reference sequence). V shed 8 bases and J shed 2 bases, with 9 bases lying between them. This CDR3 contains 13 residues. The CDR3 bases are TGTGCCAGTCCCAGGCCCAACACCGGGGAGCTGTTTTTT. Translated, it gives CASPRPNTGELFF.

This clonotype was observed many times. The V call is TRBV9, the J call TRBJ2-6; no firm D call. Germline V gene data show CDR1 as SGDLS and CDR2 as YYNGEE. Trimming left V 4 bases short and J 2 bases short, with 19 bases between. The CDR3 extends over 18 amino acids. DNA of the CDR3: TGTGCCAGCAGCCCTCACGCGACCCAGGCCACTGGGGCCAACGTCCTGACTTTC. Its translation is CASSPHATQATGANVLTF.

The rearrangement joins TRBV29-1 to TRBJ2-2; a weak D match, TRBD2 (6 bases). The germline V gene has CDR1 SQVTM and CDR2 ANQGSEA. Trimming took 6 bases from V and 4 from J, leaving 9 bases between them. The CDR3 covers 12 residues. CDR3 nucleotide sequence: TGCAGCGTCGTGGGGGGCACCGGGGAGCTGTTTTTT. Translation: CSVVGGTGELFF.